This T cell receptor beta chain appears in the sequencing data of a study of T cell responses to AZD1222 COVID-19 vaccine. Study information: Analyses pooled second doses at about 4 or about 12 weeks.

Clones were sequenced by immunoSEQ multiplex PCR, and TCRdb holds only the in-frame ones, with some missing. The sample records approximately 100,000 clones, roughly 87% being singletons. About this clone: The target antigen is unknown.

Study-level findings and limits: Spike as a whole was targeted by vaccine-associated CD4 TCRs, dominant at 160-218 and 743-854. Seropositive status at baseline applied to only a handful of AZD1222 recipients. Unmutated variant regions are reportedly targeted by nearly half of spike-specific TCRs.

The CDR3 has 14 amino acids. Germline CDR1 MNHEY, CDR2 SVGAGI. Trimming pared 7 bases from V and 2 bases from J, leaving 14 bases between. This sequence originates from an adult in good health. This material consisted of peripheral blood, taken on day 0 of AZD1222 vaccination. The gene calls are TRBV6-5 and TRBJ2-5; a possible D gene is TRBD2 (5 bases). This CDR3 is CASKLDWGQETQYF. CDR3 DNA sequence: TGTGCCAGCAAACTAGATTGGGGACAAGAGACCCAGTACTTC.